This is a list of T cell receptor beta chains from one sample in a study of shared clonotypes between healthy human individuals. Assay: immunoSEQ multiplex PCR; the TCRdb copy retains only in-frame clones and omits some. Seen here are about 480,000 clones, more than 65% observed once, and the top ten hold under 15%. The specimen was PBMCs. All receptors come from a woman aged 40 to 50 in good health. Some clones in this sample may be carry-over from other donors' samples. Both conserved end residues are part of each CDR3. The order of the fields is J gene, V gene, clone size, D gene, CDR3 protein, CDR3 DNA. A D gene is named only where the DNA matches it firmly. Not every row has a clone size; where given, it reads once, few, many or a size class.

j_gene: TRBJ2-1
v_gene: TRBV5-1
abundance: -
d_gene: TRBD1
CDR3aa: CASSFGTGGHEQFF
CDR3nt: TGCGCCAGCAGCTTCGGGACAGGGGGGCATGAGCAGTTCTTC

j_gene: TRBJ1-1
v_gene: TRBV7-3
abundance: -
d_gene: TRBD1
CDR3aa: CASSLMAGGTEAFF
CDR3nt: TGTGCCAGCAGCTTAATGGCAGGGGGGACTGAAGCTTTCTTT

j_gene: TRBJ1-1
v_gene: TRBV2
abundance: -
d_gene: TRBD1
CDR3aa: CASTPQGARIVNTEAFF
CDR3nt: TGTGCCAGCACTCCACAGGGGGCGCGCATCGTGAACACTGAAGCTTTCTTT

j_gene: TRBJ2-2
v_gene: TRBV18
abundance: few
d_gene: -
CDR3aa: CASSPAVPGTGELFF
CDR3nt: TGTGCCAGCTCACCAGCGGTCCCTGGGACCGGGGAGCTGTTTTTT

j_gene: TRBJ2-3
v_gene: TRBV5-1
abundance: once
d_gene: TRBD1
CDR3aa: CASSRDSLDTQYF
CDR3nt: TGCGCCAGCAGCCGGGACAGCCTAGATACGCAGTATTTT

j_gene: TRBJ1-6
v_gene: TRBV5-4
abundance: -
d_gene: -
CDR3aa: CASAKTDPFYNSPLHF
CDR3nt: TGTGCCAGCGCGAAGACCGATCCTTTTTATAATTCACCCCTCCACTTT

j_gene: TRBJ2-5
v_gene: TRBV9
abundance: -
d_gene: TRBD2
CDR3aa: CASSVSGSSGETQYF
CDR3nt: TGTGCCAGCAGCGTTAGCGGGAGTTCCGGAGAGACCCAGTACTTC

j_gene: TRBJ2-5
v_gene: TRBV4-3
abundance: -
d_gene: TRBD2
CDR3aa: CASSQEPGLGQETQYF
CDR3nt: TGCGCCAGCAGCCAAGAGCCGGGACTAGGGCAAGAGACCCAGTACTTC

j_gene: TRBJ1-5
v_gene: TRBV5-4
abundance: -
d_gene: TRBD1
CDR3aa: CASSLGQGVGQPQHF
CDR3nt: TGTGCCAGCAGCTTGGGACAGGGGGTGGGTCAGCCCCAGCATTTT

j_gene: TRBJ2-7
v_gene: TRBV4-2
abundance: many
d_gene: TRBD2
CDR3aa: CASSQDPTSGSYEQYF
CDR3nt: TGTGCCAGCAGCCAAGATCCGACTAGCGGGAGCTACGAGCAGTACTTC

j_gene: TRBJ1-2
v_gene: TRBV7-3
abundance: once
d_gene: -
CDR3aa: CASSLRMPNYGYTF
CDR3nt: TGTGCCAGCAGCCTCAGGATGCCTAACTATGGCTACACCTTC

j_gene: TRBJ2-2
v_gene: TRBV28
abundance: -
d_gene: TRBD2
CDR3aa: CASIPGLSRPGELFF
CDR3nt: TGTGCCAGTATTCCGGGACTATCTCGCCCCGGGGAGCTGTTTTTT